This T cell receptor (beta chain) was captured by sequencing in a study of neoadjuvant anti-PD-1 for oral cavity cancer. Specified time point: after neoadjuvant nivolumab, at surgical resection. TCRdb's table, derived via immunoSEQ multiplex PCR, lists solely in-frame clones and lacks some. There are over 20,000 clones in the sample; approximately 26% occur only once, and 16% lies in the top ten. By sample share, this clone is medium-sized. The CDR3 has 15 amino acids. The germline V and J ends were trimmed by 3 bases and 2 bases, with 11 bases remaining between them. Per germline, CDR1 LNHDA and CDR2 SQIVND (reference sequence).

Sequenced material: tumor tissue, taken after nivolumab (anti-PD-1) treatment. The sequence came from a person aged 35 to 85 with oral cavity squamous cell carcinoma. The chain has TRBV19 and TRBJ1-5; no reliable D call. In nucleotides, the CDR3 is TGTGCCAGTAGTATTTGGGGTGGGGGCAATCAGCCCCAGCATTTT. Protein product: CASSIWGGGNQPQHF.